The 14 T cell receptor beta chains listed next were all sequenced from one sample in a study of blood T cells in healthy people across ages. The second PCR ran roughly 7 to 11 cycles with a sample-barcoded 5' primer and J-beta primers. TCRdb reanalysed the 5' RACE reads using MiXCR and keeps one entry per CDR3 protein. Altogether 1.5 million to 2 million distinct CDR3 sequences are present, 30% to 40% being singletons, with the ten largest covering roughly 10%. Material for sequencing was blood. The receptors come from a woman aged 30 to 39 in good health.

This chain connects TRBV28 to TRBJ2-1; TRBD2 aligns across 8 bases. V shed 4 bases and J 13 bases; nucleotides not matched to a gene: 15. Germline V gene sequence: CDR1 MDHEN, CDR2 SYDVKM. The CDR3 sequence is 15 residues long. The CDR3 DNA reads TGTGCCAGCAGTTCTAGCGGGTTGAGGTCGGAGACCCAGTTCTTC. This encodes CASSSSGLRSETQFF.

This clonotype came up a few times. The CDR3 nucleotides read TGTGCCAGCAGTTTAGGGGCTTTAACCTCCTATAATTCACCCCTCCACTTT. It is translated as CASSLGALTSYNSPLHF. The chain carries TRBV12-3 or TRBV12-4 and TRBJ1-6; D is unresolved. The CDR3 extends over 17 amino acids. V gave up 1 base and J gave up 0 bases, with 10 bases separating them.

About this clonotype: This CDR3 fails to terminate in the conserved phenylalanine or tryptophan, so it likely reflects a read error. This rearrangement joins TRBV4-2 to TRBJ1-5; 10 nucleotides align to TRBD1. Germline V CDR1 and CDR2: LGHNA, YNFKEQ. The CDR3 extends over 15 amino acids. V shed 1 base and J 7 bases; nucleotides not matched to a gene: 4. This CDR3 reads CASSQGDRGIQPQHS. The CDR3 nucleotides read TGTGCCAGCAGCCAAGGGGACAGGGGAATCCAGCCCCAGCATTCT.

This CDR3 reads CASNFGGAVDTQYF. The CDR3 coding sequence is TGCGCCAGCAACTTCGGGGGAGCTGTAGATACGCAGTATTTT. This chain joins TRBV5-1 and TRBJ2-3; possible D gene TRBD2, 6 bases. The CDR3 is 14 residues long. CDR1 is SGHRS, CDR2 YFSETQ, per germline. Trimming took off 6 bases at V and 5 bases at J, with 16 bases between the two ends.

This clonotype has a handful of counts. V gene TRBV5-1 combines with J gene TRBJ2-1; D possibly corresponds to TRBD1 (6 bases). The CDR3 is 16 residues long. Germline lookup yields CDR1 SGHRS and CDR2 YFSETQ. V was cut by 4 bases and J by 9 bases, with 23 bases left in between. The DNA for the CDR3 is TGCGCCAGCAGCCCGGATGGGGGCCCCTTTAAGGGTGAGCAGTTCTTC. It encodes CASSPDGGPFKGEQFF.

This rearrangement joins TRBV4-1 to TRBJ2-1; a possible D gene is TRBD2 (6 bases). This CDR3 has 17 amino acids. V was cut by 1 base and J by 2 bases, with 15 bases left in between. Germline assignment: CDR1 MGHRA and CDR2 YSYEKL. CDR3 protein: CASSQGWAGPTYNEQFF. Written as DNA, the CDR3 is TGCGCCAGCAGCCAAGGTTGGGCGGGACCGACCTACAATGAGCAGTTCTTC.

The genes are TRBV12-3 or TRBV12-4 and TRBJ2-7; TRBD2 matches at 8 bases. The J call may be faulty, since TRBJ2-5 better matches the DNA end. The length of the CDR3 is 13 residues. The CDR3 bases are TGTGCCAGCAGTCGTAGCGGGGTGACGACCCAGTACTTC. Its translation is CASSRSGVTTQYF.

The chain recombines TRBV7-9 with TRBJ1-4; tentatively, D is TRBD1 (5 bases). CDR3 length: 14 residues. Germline lookup yields CDR1 SEHNR and CDR2 FQNEAQ (reference sequence). V was shortened by 5 bases and J by 3 bases, with 10 bases between the two germline ends. CDR3 sequence reads: CASSQGMANEKLFF. CDR3 nucleotide sequence: TGTGCCAGCAGCCAGGGAATGGCTAATGAAAAACTGTTTTTT.

The V call is TRBV3-1, the J call TRBJ1-6; D remains unclear. The CDR3 sequence is 15 residues long. Germline assignment: CDR1 LGHDT and CDR2 YNNKEL (reference sequence). V lost 0 bases, J lost 9 bases, and 12 bases lay in between. Written as DNA, the CDR3 is TGTGCCAGCAGCCAAGAACGGACGTTACCTTCACCCCTCCACTTT. It codes for CASSQERTLPSPLHF.

The CDR3 region has the DNA TGTGCCAGCAGCCCCTATACGACGGAGCCCTATGGCTACACCTTC. This gives the protein CASSPYTTEPYGYTF. The V gene is TRBV4-2, the J gene TRBJ1-2; D is undetermined. The V and J ends lost 4 bases and 4 bases respectively, with 16 bases between them. Germline CDR1 reads LGHNA; CDR2 reads YNFKEQ. The CDR3 loop spans 15 amino acids.

This clonotype was seen only a few times. This sequence joins TRBV9 and TRBJ2-3; D remains ambiguous. Looked up from germline, CDR1 is SGDLS and CDR2 is YYNGEE. The CDR3 contains 13 residues. V was cut by 3 bases and J by 5 bases, with 10 bases left in between. The CDR3 DNA reads as TGTGCCAGCAGCGATCTCAAGGGAGATACGCAGTATTTT. Its protein is CASSDLKGDTQYF.

Worth noting for this clonotype: A single base separates this from a much larger clone, so it may be a read error. CDR3 region: CASSLGLQGRGTDAQYF. For the CDR3, the DNA is TGTGCCAGCAGTTTAGGACTACAGGGGAGGGGCACAGATGCGCAGTATTTT. The chain combines TRBV12-3 or TRBV12-4 with TRBJ2-3, with D perhaps assigned TRBD1 or TRBD2 (7 bases each). This CDR3 has 17 residues.

On this clonotype: Being one base from a much bigger clone, this may be a read error. V gene TRBV4-1 combines with J gene TRBJ2-1; tentatively, D is TRBD2 (6 bases). V was pared by 2 bases and J by 6 bases, with 14 bases between. Germline V gives CDR1 MGHRA, CDR2 YSYEKL. The CDR3 loop spans 15 amino acids. CDR3 amino acids: CASSQNSGSCNEQFF. CDR3 coding DNA: TGCGCCAGCAGCCAAAATAGCGGCTCTTGCAATGAGCAGTTCTTC.

The chain recombines TRBV6-5 with TRBJ2-5, with a possible D match to TRBD2 (7 bases). The CDR3 loop spans 15 amino acids. CDR1 is MNHEY and CDR2 is SVGAGI in the germline V gene. V lost 2 bases to trimming and J lost 3 bases, with 13 bases between them. Here the CDR3 reads CASSYGRGGKETQYF. CDR3 bases: TGTGCCAGCAGTTACGGGAGGGGGGGAAAAGAGACCCAGTACTTC.